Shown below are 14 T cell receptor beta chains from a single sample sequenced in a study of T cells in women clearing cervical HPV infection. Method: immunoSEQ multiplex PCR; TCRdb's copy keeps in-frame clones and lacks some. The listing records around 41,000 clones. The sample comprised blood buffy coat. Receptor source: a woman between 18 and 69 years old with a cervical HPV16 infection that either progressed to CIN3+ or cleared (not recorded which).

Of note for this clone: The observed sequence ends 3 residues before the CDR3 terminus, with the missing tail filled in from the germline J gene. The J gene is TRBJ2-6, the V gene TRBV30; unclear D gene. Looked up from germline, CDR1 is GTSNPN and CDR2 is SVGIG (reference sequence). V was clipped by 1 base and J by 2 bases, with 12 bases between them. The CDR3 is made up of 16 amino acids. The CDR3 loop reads CAWSEAGWAGANVLTF. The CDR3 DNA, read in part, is TGTGCCTGGAGTGAGGCAGGTTGGGCTGGGGCCAACGTC.

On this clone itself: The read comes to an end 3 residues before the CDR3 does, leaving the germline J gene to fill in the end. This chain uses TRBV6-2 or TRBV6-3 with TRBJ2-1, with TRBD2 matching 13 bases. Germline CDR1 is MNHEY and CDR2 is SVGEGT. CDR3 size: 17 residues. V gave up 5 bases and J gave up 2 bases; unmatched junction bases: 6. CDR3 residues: CASSKGLAGTAYNEQFF. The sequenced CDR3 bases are TGTGCCAGCAGTAAGGGACTAGCGGGGACTGCCTACAATGAG.

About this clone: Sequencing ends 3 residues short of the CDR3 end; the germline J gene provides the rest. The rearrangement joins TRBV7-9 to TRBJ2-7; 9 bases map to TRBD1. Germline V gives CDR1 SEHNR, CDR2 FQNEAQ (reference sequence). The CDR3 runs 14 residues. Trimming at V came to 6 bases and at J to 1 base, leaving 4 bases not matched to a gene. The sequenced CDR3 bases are TGTGCCAGCAGTCGGGACAGGGAGTCCTACGAG. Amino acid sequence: CASSRDRESYE. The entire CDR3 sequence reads CASSRDRESYEQYF.

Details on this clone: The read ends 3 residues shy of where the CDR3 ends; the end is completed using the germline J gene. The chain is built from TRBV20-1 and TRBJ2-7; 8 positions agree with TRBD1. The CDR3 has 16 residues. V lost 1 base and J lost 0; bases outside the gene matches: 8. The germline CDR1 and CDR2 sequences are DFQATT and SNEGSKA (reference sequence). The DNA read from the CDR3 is TGCAGTGCTAGAGTTGGACAGGGCCTCATCTCCTACGAG. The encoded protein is CSARVGQGLISYE. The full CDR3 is CSARVGQGLISYEQYF.

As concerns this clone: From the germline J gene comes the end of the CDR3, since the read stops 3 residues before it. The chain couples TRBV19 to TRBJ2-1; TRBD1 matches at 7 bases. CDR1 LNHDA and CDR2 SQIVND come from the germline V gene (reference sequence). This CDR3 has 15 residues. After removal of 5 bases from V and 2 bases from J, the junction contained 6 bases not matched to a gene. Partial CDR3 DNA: TGTGCCAGTAGTTCAGGGGGAGAAACCTACAATGAG. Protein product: CASSSGGETYNE. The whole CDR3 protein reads CASSSGGETYNEQFF.

The CDR3 sequence is CASFGRQGSDQPQHF. The sequenced CDR3 bases are TGTGCCAGTTTCGGGCGACAGGGGAGCGATCAGCCC. The V call is TRBV19, the J call TRBJ1-5; 8 bases agree with TRBD1. Read sequence stops 3 residues before the CDR3 end, and the germline J gene provides the missing end. Germline V gene sequence: CDR1 LNHDA, CDR2 SQIVND (reference sequence). This CDR3 has 15 residues. V was clipped by 8 bases and J by 5 bases; unmatched bases: 11.

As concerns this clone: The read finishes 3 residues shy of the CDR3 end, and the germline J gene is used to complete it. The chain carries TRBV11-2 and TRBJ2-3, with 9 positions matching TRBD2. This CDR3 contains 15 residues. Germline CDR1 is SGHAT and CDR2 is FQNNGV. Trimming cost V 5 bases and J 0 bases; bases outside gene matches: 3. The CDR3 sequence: CASSPLAGSTDTQYF. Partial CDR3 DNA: TGTGCCAGCAGCCCTCTAGCGGGAAGCACAGATACG.

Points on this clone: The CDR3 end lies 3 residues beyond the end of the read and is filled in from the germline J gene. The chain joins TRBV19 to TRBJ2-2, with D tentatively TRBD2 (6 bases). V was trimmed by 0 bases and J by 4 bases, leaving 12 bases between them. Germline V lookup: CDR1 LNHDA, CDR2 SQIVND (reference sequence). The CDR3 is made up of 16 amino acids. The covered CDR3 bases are TGTGCCAGTAGTATAGACCTCGGGGAGGTCACCGGGGAG. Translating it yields CASSIDLGEVTGE. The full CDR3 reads CASSIDLGEVTGELFF.

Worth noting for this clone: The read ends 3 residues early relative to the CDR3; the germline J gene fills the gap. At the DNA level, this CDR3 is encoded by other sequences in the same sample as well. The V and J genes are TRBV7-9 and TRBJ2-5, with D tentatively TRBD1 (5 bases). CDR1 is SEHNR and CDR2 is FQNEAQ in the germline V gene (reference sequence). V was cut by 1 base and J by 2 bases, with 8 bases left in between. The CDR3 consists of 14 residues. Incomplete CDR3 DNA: TGTGCCAGCAGCTTAGAGGGGTTGCAAGAGACC. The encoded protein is CASSLEGLQET. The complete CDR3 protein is CASSLEGLQETQYF.

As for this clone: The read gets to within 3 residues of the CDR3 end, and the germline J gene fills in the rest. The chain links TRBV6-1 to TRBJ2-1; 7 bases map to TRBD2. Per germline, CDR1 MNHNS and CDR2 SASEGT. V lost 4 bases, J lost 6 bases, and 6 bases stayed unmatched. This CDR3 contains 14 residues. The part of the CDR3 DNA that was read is TGTGCCAGCAGTGTCGAAGCGGGGACCAATGAG. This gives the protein CASSVEAGTNE. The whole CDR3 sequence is CASSVEAGTNEQFF.

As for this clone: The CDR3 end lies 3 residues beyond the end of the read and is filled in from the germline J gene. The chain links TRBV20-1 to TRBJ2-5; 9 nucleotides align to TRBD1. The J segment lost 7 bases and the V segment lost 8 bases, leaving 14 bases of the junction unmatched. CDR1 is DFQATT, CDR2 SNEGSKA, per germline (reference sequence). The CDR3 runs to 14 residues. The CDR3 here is CSQWDRDSKGTQYF. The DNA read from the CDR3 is TGCAGTCAGTGGGACAGGGATTCCAAGGGGACC.

The CDR3 protein is CASSRDYTDTQYF. Partial CDR3 DNA: TGTGCCAGTAGTCGGGACTACACAGATACG. This chain links TRBV19 with TRBJ2-3; 7 nucleotides line up with TRBD2. The missing CDR3 end, 3 residues past where the read stops, is filled in from the germline J gene. The CDR3 spans 13 residues. The V and J ends lost 5 bases and 2 bases, in that order; junction bases with no gene match: 1. Germline CDR1 LNHDA, CDR2 SQIVND (reference sequence).

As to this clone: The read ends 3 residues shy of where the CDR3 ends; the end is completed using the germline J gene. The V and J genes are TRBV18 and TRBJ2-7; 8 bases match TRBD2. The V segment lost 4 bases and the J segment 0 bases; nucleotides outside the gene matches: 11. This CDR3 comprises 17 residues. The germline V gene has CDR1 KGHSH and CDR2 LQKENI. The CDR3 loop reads CASSQFRGLAYSYEQYF. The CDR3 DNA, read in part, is TGTGCCAGCTCACAGTTCCGAGGACTAGCCTACTCCTACGAG.

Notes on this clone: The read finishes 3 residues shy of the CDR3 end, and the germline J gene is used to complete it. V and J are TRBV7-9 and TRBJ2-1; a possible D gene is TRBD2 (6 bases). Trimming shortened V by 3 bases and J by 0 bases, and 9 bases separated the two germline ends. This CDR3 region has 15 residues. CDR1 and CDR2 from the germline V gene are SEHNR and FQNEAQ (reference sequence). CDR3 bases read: TGTGCCAGCAGCTTGGAGGGGAGCTCCTACAATGAG. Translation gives CASSLEGSSYNE. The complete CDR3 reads CASSLEGSSYNEQFF.